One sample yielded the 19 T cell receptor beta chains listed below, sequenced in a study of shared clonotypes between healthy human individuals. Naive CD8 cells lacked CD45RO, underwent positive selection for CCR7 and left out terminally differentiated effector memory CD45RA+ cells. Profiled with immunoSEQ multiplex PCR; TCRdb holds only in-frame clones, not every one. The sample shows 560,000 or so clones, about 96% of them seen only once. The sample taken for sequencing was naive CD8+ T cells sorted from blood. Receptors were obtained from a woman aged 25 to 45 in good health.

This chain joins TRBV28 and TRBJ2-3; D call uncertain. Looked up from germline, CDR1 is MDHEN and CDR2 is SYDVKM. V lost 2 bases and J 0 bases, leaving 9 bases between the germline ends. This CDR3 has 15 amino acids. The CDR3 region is CASSLQKTSTDTQYF. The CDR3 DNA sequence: TGTGCCAGCAGTTTACAAAAAACTAGCACAGATACGCAGTATTTT.

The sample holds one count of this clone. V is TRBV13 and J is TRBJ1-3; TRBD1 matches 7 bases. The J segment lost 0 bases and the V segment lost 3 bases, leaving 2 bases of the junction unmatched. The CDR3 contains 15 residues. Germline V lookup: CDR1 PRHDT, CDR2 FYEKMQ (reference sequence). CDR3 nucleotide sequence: TGTGCCAGCAGCTTGGACAGGACCTCTGGAAACACCATATATTTT. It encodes CASSLDRTSGNTIYF.

The CDR3 spells CASSPDREETQYF. The CDR3, as DNA: TGTGCCAGCAGCCCCGACAGGGAAGAGACCCAGTACTTC. The chain links TRBV11-2 to TRBJ2-5, with TRBD1 identical over 7 bases. Germline lookup yields CDR1 SGHAT and CDR2 FQNNGV. The CDR3 length is 13 residues. The V gene end was trimmed by 5 bases and the J gene end by 3 bases; junction bases not matched to a gene: 3.

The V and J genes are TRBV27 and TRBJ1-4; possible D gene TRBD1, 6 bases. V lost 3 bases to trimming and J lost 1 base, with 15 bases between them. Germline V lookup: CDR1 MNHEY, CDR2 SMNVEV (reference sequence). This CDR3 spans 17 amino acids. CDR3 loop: CASSFGAGVRTNEKLFF. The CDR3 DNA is TGTGCCAGCAGTTTTGGAGCAGGGGTACGAACTAATGAAAAACTGTTTTTT.

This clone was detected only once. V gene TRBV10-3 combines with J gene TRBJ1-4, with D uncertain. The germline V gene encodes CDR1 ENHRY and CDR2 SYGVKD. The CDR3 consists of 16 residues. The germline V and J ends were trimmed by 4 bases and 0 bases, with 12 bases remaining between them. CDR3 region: CAISAADVATNEKLFF. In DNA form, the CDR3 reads TGTGCCATCAGTGCCGCCGACGTTGCAACTAATGAAAAACTGTTTTTT.

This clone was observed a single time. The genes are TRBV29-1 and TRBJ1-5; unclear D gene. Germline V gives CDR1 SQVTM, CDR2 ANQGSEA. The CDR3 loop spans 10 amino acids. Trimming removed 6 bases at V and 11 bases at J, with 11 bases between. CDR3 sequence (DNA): TGCAGCGTCGTCGATGGCTCCCAGCATTTT. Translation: CSVVDGSQHF.

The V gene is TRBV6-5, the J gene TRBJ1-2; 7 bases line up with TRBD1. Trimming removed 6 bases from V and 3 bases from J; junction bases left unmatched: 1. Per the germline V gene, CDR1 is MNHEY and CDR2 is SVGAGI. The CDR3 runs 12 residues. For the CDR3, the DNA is TGTGCCAGCAGGGGGACAGACTATGGCTACACCTTC. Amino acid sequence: CASRGTDYGYTF.

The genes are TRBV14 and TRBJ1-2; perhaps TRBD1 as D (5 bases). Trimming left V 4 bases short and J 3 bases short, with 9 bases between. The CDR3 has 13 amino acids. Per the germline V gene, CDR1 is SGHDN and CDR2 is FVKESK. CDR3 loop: CASSPGTYYGYTF. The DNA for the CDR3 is TGTGCCAGCAGCCCCGGGACCTACTATGGCTACACCTTC.

CDR3 amino acids: CASSLLRSGTGELFF. The CDR3, as DNA: TGTGCCAGCAGTTTATTGAGGAGCGGCACCGGGGAGCTGTTTTTT. The J gene is TRBJ2-2, the V gene TRBV27, with a tentative D call TRBD2 (5 bases). Germline CDR1 reads MNHEY; CDR2 reads SMNVEV (reference sequence). The V end was cut by 1 base, the J end by 4 bases, with 10 bases between. The CDR3 totals 15 residues.

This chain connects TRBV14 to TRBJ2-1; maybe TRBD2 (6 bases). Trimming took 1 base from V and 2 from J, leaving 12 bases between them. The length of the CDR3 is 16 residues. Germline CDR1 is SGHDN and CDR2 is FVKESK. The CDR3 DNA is TGTGCCAGCAGCCAAGGGGCGGGGTTAACCTACAATGAGCAGTTCTTC. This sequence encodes CASSQGAGLTYNEQFF.

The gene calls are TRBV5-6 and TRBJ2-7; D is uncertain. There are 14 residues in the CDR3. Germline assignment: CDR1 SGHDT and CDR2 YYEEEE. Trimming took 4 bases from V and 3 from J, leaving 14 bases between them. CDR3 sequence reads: CASSHGGDYYEQYF. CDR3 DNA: TGTGCCAGCAGCCACGGTGGCGATTACTACGAGCAGTACTTC.

The CDR3 loop is CASSEALSSYNEQFF. The CDR3 DNA reads TGTGCCAGCAGTGAAGCGCTTAGCTCCTACAATGAGCAGTTCTTC. This chain links TRBV2 with TRBJ2-1, with D unresolved. CDR1 and CDR2 (germline): SNHLY, FYNNEI. V shed 0 bases and J shed 0 bases, with 6 bases lying between them. This CDR3 has 15 residues.

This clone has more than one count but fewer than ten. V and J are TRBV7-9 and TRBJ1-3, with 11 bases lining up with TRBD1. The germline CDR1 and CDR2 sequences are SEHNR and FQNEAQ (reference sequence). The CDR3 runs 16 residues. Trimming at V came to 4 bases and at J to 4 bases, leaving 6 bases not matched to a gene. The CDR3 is CASSSGQGARGNTIYF. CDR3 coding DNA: TGTGCCAGCAGCTCAGGACAGGGGGCGAGGGGAAACACCATATATTTT.

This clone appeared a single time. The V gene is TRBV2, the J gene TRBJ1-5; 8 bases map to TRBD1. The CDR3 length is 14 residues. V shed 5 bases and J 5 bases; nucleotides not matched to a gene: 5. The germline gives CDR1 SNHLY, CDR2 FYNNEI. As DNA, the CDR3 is TGTGCCAGCAGTCGGACAGGGCGCGATCAGCCCCAGCATTTT. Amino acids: CASSRTGRDQPQHF.

The DNA for the CDR3 is TGTGCCAGCAGCAGACCGGGACAGCTAGCCTACGAGCAGTACTTC. Residues: CASSRPGQLAYEQYF. The gene calls are TRBV27 and TRBJ2-7; 7 bases are shared with TRBD1. The V gene's germline CDR1 is MNHEY and CDR2 SMNVEV (reference sequence). Trimming cost V 6 bases and J 2 bases; bases outside gene matches: 10. CDR3 size: 15 residues.

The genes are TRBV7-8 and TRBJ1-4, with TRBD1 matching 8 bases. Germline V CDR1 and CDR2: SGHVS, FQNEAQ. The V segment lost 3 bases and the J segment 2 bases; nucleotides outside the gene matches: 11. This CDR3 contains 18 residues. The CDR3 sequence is CASSFPTGGSGTNEKLFF. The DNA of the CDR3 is TGTGCCAGCAGCTTTCCCACAGGGGGGTCGGGGACTAATGAAAAACTGTTTTTT.

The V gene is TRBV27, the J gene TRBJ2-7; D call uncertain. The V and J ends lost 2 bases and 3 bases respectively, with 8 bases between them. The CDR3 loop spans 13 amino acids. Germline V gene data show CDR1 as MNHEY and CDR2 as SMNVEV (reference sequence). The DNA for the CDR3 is TGTGCCAGCAGTTTAGGAACGCACTACGAGCAGTACTTC. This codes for CASSLGTHYEQYF.

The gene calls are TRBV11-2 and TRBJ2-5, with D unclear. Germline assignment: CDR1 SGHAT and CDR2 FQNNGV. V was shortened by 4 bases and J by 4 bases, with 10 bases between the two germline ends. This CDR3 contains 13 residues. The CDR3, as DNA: TGTGCCAGCAGCTCGCATAGGCGAGAGACCCAGTACTTC. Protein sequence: CASSSHRRETQYF.

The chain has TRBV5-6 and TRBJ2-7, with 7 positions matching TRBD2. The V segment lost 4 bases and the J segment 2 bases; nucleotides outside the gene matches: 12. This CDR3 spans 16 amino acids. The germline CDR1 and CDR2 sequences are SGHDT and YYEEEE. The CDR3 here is CASSQVGGISTYEQYF. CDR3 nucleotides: TGTGCCAGCAGCCAGGTGGGAGGGATTAGTACCTACGAGCAGTACTTC.